This T cell receptor (beta chain) was captured in a study of cytomegalovirus exposure and HLA in healthy donors. On the study more broadly: Among the approximately 400 donors who were genotyped, around 77% fell in the genetic ancestry cluster that is associated with self-reported Caucasian donors. Study findings and constraints: Further analysis was carried out later, and it showed several of the most significant clusters appearing linked to common viral pathogens.

Both 60 Vbeta primers and 13 Jbeta primers went into the PCR. The assay was immunoSEQ multiplex PCR, and TCRdb's table has in-frame clones only and misses some. This table holds roughly 72,000 clones. This CDR3 contains 13 residues. The germline CDR1 and CDR2 sequences are SGHAT and FQNNGV. Trimming took off 5 bases at V and 9 bases at J, with 14 bases between the two ends. Remarks on this clone: Its antigen is currently unknown.

Sample: PBMCs. This receptor was obtained from a man in his late teens or twenties in good health and CMV-seropositive. The V call is TRBV11-2, the J call TRBJ2-1; TRBD2 is a possible D gene (5 bases). In DNA form, the CDR3 reads TGTGCCAGCAGCCCACGTGCTGAGGGTGAGCAGTTCTTC. It yields the protein CASSPRAEGEQFF.